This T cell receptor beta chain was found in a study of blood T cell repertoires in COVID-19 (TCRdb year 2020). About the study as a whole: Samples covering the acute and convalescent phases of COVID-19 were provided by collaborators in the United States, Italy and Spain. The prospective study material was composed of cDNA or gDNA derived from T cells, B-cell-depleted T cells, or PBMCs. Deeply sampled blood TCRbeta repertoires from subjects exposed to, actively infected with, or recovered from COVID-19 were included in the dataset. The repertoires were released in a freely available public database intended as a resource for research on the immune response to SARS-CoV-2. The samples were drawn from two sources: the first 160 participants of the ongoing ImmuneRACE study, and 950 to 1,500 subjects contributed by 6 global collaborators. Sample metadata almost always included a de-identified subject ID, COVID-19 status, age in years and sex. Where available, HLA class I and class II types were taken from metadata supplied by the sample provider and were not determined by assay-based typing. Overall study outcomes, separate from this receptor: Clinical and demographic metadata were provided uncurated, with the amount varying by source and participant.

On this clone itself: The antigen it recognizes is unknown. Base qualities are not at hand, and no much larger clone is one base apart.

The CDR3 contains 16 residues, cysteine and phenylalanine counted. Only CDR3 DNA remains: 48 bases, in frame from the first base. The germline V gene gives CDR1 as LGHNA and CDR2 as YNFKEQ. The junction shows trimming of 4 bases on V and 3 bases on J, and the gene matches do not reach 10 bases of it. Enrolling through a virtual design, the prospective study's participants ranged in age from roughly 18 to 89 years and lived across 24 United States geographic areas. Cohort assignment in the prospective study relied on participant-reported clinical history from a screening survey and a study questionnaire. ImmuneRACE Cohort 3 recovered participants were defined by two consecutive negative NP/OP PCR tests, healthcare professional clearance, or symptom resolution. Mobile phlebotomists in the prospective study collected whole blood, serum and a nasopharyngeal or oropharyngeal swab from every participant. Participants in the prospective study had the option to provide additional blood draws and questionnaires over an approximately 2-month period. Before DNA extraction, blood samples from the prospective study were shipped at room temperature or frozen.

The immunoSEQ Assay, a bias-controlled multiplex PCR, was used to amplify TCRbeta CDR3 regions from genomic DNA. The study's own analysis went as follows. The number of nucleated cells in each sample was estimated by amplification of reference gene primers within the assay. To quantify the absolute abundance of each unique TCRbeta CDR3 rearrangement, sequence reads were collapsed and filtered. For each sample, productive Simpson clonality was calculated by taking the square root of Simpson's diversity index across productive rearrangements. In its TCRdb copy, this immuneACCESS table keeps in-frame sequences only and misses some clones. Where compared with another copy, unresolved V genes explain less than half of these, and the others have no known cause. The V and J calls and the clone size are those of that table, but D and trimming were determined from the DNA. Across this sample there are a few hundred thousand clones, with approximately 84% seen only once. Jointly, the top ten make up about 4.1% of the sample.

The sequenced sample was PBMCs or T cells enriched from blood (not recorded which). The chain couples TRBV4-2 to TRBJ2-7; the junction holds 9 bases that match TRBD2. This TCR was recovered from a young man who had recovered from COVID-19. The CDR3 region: CASSLTGASGIYEQYF. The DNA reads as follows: TGTGCCAGCAGCCTAACTGGGGCTAGCGGGATCTACGAGCAGTACTTC.